What follows describes a single T cell receptor beta chain. The protocol was immunoSEQ multiplex PCR, while the TCRdb copy is restricted to in-frame clones and leaves out a portion. The profile shows about 95,000 clones, more than 75% of them singletons. The CDR3 consists of 14 residues. Germline V gene data show CDR1 as SGHRS and CDR2 as YFSETQ. Trimming left V 1 base short and J 0 bases short, with 6 bases between. Time point indicated: pretreatment peripheral blood. The data stem from a study of PD-L1 blockade in urothelial cancer. The receptor's source is a man aged 60 to 69 with urothelial cancer. The rearrangement joins TRBV5-1 to TRBJ2-3; D is uncertain. The specimen comprised PBMCs, sampled around atezolizumab (anti-PD-L1) treatment. CDR3 sequence: CASSLILSTDTQYF. CDR3 in DNA: TGCGCCAGCAGCTTGATTCTCAGCACAGATACGCAGTATTTT.